One T cell receptor (beta chain) is described in this entry. This sample was included in a study of blood T cell repertoires in COVID-19. The wider study: The cDNA or gDNA used as material had been derived from T cells, B-cell-depleted T cells, or PBMCs.

Source study methods: Reference gene primers were amplified, and this amplification served to estimate nucleated cell counts. Data came from immunoSEQ multiplex PCR; TCRdb stores just in-frame clones and leaves some out. V, J and clone size were drawn from that table, and D and trimming were deduced from the DNA. This table holds roughly 220,000 clones, approximately 80% found once. CDR3 size: 12 residues. Germline lookup yields CDR1 SGDLS and CDR2 YYNGEE. With 3 bases removed from V and 5 bases from J, the gap between germline ends came to 8 bases. Assignments of participants to cohorts depended upon their own reported clinical history.

The sample comprised PBMCs or T cells enriched from blood (not recorded which). The clonotype comes from a young man with acute COVID-19. This chain uses TRBV9 with TRBJ2-5; a weak D match, TRBD2 (5 bases). CDR3 sequence reads: CASSDGGETQYF. The CDR3 region has the DNA TGTGCCAGCAGCGACGGCGGGGAGACCCAGTACTTC.